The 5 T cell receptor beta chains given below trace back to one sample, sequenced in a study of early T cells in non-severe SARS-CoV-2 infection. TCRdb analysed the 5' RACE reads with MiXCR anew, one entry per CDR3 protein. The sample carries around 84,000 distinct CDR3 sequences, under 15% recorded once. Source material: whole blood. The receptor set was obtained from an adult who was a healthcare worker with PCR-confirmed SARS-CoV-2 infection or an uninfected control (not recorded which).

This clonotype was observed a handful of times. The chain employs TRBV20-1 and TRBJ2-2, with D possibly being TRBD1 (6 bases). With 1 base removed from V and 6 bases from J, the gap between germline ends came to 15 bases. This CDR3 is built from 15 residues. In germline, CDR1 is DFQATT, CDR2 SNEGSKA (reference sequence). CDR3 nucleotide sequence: TGCAGTGCTAGAGGGGGGCTAGCAGGGCCCGGGGAGCTGTTTTTT. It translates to CSARGGLAGPGELFF.

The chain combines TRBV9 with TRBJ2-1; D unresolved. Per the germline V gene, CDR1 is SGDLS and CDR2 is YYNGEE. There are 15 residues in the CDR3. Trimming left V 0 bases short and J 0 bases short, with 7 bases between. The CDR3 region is CASSVEVSSYNEQFF. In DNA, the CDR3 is TGTGCCAGCAGCGTAGAGGTGAGCTCCTACAATGAGCAGTTCTTC.

The CDR3 DNA is TGTGCCAGCTGTTCACAGGGGACCTATGGCTACACCTTC. Translation gives CASCSQGTYGYTF. The chain uses TRBV6-5 and TRBJ1-2; 7 bases fit TRBD1. After removal of 8 bases from V and 4 bases from J, the junction contained 7 bases not matched to a gene. Germline V gene lookup returns CDR1 MNHEY and CDR2 SVGAGI. The CDR3 consists of 13 residues.

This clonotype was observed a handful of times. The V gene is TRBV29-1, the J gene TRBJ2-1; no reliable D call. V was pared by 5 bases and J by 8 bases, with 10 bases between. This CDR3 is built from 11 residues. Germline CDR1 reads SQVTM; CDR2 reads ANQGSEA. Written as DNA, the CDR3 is TGCAGCGTTTTACCCGTCGATGAGCAGTTCTTC. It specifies CSVLPVDEQFF.

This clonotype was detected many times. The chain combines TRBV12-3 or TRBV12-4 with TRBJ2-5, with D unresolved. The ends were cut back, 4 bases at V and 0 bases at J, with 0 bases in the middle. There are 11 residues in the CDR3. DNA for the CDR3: TGTGCCAGCAGTTACCAAGAGACCCAGTACTTC. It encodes CASSYQETQYF.